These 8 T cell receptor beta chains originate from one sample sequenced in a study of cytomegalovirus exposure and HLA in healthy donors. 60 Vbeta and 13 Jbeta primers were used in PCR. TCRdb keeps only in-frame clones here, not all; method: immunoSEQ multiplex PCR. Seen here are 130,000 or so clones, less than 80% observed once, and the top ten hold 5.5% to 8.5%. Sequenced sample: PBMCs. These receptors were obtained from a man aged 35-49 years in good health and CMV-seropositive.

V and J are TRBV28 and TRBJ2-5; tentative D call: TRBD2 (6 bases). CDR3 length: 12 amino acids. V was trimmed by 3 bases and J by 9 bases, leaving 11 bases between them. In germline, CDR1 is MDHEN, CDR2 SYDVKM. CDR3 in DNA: TGTGCCAGCAGTTTTGGCAGGGAGGCCCAGTACTTC. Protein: CASSFGREAQYF.

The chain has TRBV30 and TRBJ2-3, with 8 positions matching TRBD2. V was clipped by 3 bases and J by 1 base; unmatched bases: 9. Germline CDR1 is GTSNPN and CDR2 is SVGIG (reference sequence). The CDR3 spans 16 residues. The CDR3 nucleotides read TGTGCCTGGAGCAAGAGCGGGGGCCGACGCACAGATACGCAGTATTTT. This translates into CAWSKSGGRRTDTQYF.

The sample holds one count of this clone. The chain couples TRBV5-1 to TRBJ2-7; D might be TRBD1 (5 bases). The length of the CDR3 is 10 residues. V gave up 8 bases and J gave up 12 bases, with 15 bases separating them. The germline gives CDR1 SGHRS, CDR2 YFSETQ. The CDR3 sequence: CARLRAGWYF. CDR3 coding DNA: TGCGCCAGACTAAGGGCAGGGTGGTACTTC.

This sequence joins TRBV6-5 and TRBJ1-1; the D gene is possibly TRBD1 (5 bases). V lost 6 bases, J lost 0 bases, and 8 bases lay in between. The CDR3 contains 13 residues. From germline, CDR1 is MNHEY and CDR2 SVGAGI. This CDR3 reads CASSRQMNTEAFF. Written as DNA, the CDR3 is TGTGCCAGCAGCCGACAGATGAACACTGAAGCTTTCTTT.

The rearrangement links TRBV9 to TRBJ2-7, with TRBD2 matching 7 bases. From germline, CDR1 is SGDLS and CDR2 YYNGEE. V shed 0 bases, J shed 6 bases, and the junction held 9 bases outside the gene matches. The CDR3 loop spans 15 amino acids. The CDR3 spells CASSVAGGSPTEQYF. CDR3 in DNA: TGTGCCAGCAGCGTAGCGGGCGGGAGTCCCACCGAGCAGTACTTC.

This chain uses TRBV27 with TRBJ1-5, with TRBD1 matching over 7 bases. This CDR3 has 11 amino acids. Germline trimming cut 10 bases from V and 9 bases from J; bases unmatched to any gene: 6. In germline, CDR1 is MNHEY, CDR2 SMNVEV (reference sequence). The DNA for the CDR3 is TGTGCCATAGGACAGGCTTCGCCCCAGCATTTT. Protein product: CAIGQASPQHF.

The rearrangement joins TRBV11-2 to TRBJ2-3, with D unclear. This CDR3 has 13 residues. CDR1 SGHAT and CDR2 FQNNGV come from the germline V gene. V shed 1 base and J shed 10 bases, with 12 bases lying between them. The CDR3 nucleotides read TGTGCCAGCAGCTTAGGTCTTCAGTCAGCGCAGTATTTT. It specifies CASSLGLQSAQYF.

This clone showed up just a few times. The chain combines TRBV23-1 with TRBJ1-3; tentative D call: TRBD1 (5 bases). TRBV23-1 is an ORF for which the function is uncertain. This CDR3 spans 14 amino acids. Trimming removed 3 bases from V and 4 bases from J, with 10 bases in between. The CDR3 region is CASSHREVGNTIYF. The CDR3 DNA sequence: TGCGCCAGCAGTCACAGGGAGGTGGGAAACACCATATATTTT.